Below are 20 T cell receptor beta chains sequenced from a single sample in a study of T cells in Graves' hyperthyroidism and ophthalmopathy. Regions amplified from RNA transcripts were the TCR beta CDR3 regions. First-round RT-PCR targeting the TCR CDR3 was performed with the HTBI primer set. TCRdb reanalysed the multiplex PCR reads using MiXCR and keeps one entry per CDR3 protein. Of over 250,000 distinct CDR3 sequences listed, approximately 26% are singletons. The sequencing sample was made of blood. The receptors originated from a man between 35 and 55 years old with Graves' hyperthyroidism that later progressed to Graves' ophthalmopathy.

In this sample, this clonotype turned up many times. The chain combines TRBV29-1 with TRBJ2-7; 9 positions match TRBD1. The CDR3 has 13 amino acids. J lost 7 bases, V lost 6 bases, and 10 bases had no gene match. Germline CDR1 reads SQVTM; CDR2 reads ANQGSEA. The CDR3 loop reads CSVLSYRGREQYF. The CDR3 DNA reads TGCAGCGTCCTCTCTTACAGGGGGCGGGAGCAGTACTTC.

This clonotype was seen many times. The V gene is TRBV6-1, the J gene TRBJ2-5; 8 bases are a match to TRBD1. Germline CDR1 MNHNS, CDR2 SASEGT. The trim removed 3 bases at V and 1 base at J, leaving 10 bases unmatched. This CDR3 is 17 amino acids long. The CDR3 DNA reads as TGTGCCAGCAGTGAGAACAGGGGGAATCAGGTCCAAGAGACCCAGTACTTC. Translation gives CASSENRGNQVQETQYF.

V is TRBV6-1 and J is TRBJ2-5, with TRBD1 identical over 8 bases. Losses at the gene ends were 5 bases for V and 4 bases for J; bases not matched to a gene: 6. Germline lookup yields CDR1 MNHNS and CDR2 SASEGT. CDR3 length: 14 amino acids. The CDR3 is CASSSPGGLETQYF. The CDR3 DNA is TGTGCCAGCAGTAGTCCAGGGGGCCTAGAGACCCAGTACTTC.

The chain combines TRBV28 with TRBJ2-5; tentatively, D is TRBD1 (6 bases). Germline V gene data show CDR1 as MDHEN and CDR2 as SYDVKM. This CDR3 has 16 residues. Trimming took 3 bases from V and 5 from J, leaving 19 bases between them. CDR3 residues: CASSFRGTGKRETQYF. CDR3 sequence (DNA): TGTGCCAGCAGTTTCCGTGGAACAGGGAAGAGGGAGACCCAGTACTTC.

This clonotype was counted ten times or more. The chain couples TRBV6-5 to TRBJ2-2, with unresolved D. The germline gives CDR1 MNHEY, CDR2 SVGAGI. The CDR3 spans 14 residues. Between the trimmed V and J ends, which lost 6 bases and 0 bases, there was a span of 8 bases. For the CDR3, the DNA is TGTGCCAGCAGGCGACGGACGAACACCGGGGAGCTGTTTTTT. Amino acid sequence: CASRRRTNTGELFF.

This clonotype was seen at least ten times. The rearrangement joins TRBV12-3 or TRBV12-4 to TRBJ2-7, with a possible D match to TRBD1 (6 bases). This CDR3 spans 13 amino acids. Trimming took off 3 bases at V and 2 bases at J, with 8 bases between the two ends. CDR3 sequence: CASSFSGAYEQYF. CDR3 sequence (DNA): TGTGCCAGCAGTTTTTCAGGGGCCTACGAGCAGTACTTC.

The chain recombines TRBV29-1 with TRBJ2-5; D ambiguous. The CDR3 runs to 12 residues. The ends were cut back, 0 bases at V and 4 bases at J, with 6 bases in the middle. CDR1 is SQVTM, CDR2 ANQGSEA, per germline. The CDR3 is CSVEDKGETQYF. CDR3 nucleotide sequence: TGCAGCGTTGAAGATAAGGGAGAGACCCAGTACTTC.

A word on this clonotype: A much larger clone lies a single base off, so this may be a read error. This chain joins TRBV14 and TRBJ1-3; tentative D call: TRBD1 (6 bases). This CDR3 has 14 amino acids. From germline, CDR1 is SGHDN and CDR2 FVKESK. CDR3: CASSQSGAGSTIYF. The CDR3 DNA reads TGTGCCAGCAGCCAGTCGGGGGCTGGAAGCACCATATATTTT.

The chain uses TRBV20-1 and TRBJ2-5; 11 nucleotides match TRBD2. The CDR3 totals 17 residues. CDR1 is DFQATT, CDR2 SNEGSKA, per germline (reference sequence). With V trimmed by 5 bases and J by 4 bases, 15 bases remained unmatched. In nucleotides, the CDR3 is TGCAGTGCTGATGGACTAGCGGGCCTAGGGCTCGGAGAGACCCAGTACTTC. Its translation is CSADGLAGLGLGETQYF.

The sample holds many counts of this clonotype. J is TRBJ2-7 and V is TRBV11-3; 7 positions agree with TRBD2. After removal of 4 bases from V and 5 bases from J, the junction contained 5 bases not matched to a gene. This CDR3 has 13 residues. Looked up from germline, CDR1 is SGHNT and CDR2 is YENEEA. The chain's CDR3 is CASSSGTTDEQYF. The CDR3 DNA sequence: TGTGCCAGCAGCTCCGGGACTACCGACGAGCAGTACTTC.

V gene TRBV29-1 combines with J gene TRBJ2-5, with 9 nucleotides matching TRBD2. Germline values: CDR1 SQVTM, CDR2 ANQGSEA. The CDR3 runs to 15 residues. V lost 4 bases and J lost 2; bases outside the gene matches: 8. The CDR3 sequence is CSVGASGMEQETQYF. The CDR3 region has the DNA TGCAGCGTTGGGGCTAGCGGGATGGAACAAGAGACCCAGTACTTC.

This clonotype appeared many times. The genes are TRBV5-1 and TRBJ2-2; 9 bases map to TRBD2. Germline V gene sequence: CDR1 SGHRS, CDR2 YFSETQ. This CDR3 spans 16 amino acids. V lost 5 bases to trimming and J lost 4 bases; unmatched junction nucleotides: 9. The CDR3 here is CASRNAGGSSTGELFF. CDR3 DNA sequence: TGCGCCAGCAGGAACGCGGGAGGGTCGAGCACCGGGGAGCTGTTTTTT.

V and J are TRBV11-2 and TRBJ1-2; possibly TRBD1 for D (5 bases). The CDR3 has 16 amino acids. V was cut by 5 bases and J by 4 bases, with 20 bases left in between. Germline V gene sequence: CDR1 SGHAT, CDR2 FQNNGV. The CDR3 loop is CASSPYKVERGYGYTF. The CDR3 DNA follows: TGTGCCAGCAGCCCCTATAAAGTCGAAAGGGGCTATGGCTACACCTTC.

There are many counts of this clonotype. The rearrangement uses TRBV27 and TRBJ2-5; 8 bases match TRBD2. The CDR3 covers 16 residues. V lost 0 bases and J lost 1; bases outside the gene matches: 4. Germline V gene lookup returns CDR1 MNHEY and CDR2 SMNVEV (reference sequence). The CDR3 spells CASSLSSGRAQETQYF. CDR3 coding DNA: TGTGCCAGCAGTTTATCTTCCGGGAGGGCCCAAGAGACCCAGTACTTC.

The chain employs TRBV6-2 or TRBV6-3 and TRBJ1-1; 7 nucleotides line up with TRBD1. The CDR3 contains 18 residues. V shed 6 bases, J shed 1 base, and the junction held 17 bases outside the gene matches. The V gene's germline CDR1 is MNHEY and CDR2 SVGEGT. The CDR3 region is CASSLDGQVSGANTEAFF. The CDR3 DNA reads TGTGCCAGCAGCTTAGATGGACAGGTCTCCGGGGCGAACACTGAAGCTTTCTTT.

In this sample, this clonotype turned up many times. The chain has TRBV12-3 or TRBV12-4 and TRBJ1-5; D unclear. This CDR3 comprises 12 residues. V lost 1 base and J lost 7, with 5 bases in between. Written as DNA, the CDR3 is TGTGCCAGCAGTTTAGGGGAACAGCCCCAGCATTTT. It specifies CASSLGEQPQHF.

This clonotype was picked up many times. The chain carries TRBV19 and TRBJ1-5, with D maybe TRBD1 (6 bases). This CDR3 has 14 amino acids. The V end was cut by 3 bases, the J end by 6 bases, with 12 bases between. The V gene's germline CDR1 is LNHDA and CDR2 SQIVND (reference sequence). Here the CDR3 reads CASSIYRAVQPQHF. In DNA form, the CDR3 reads TGTGCCAGTAGTATTTACAGGGCGGTTCAGCCCCAGCATTTT.

This rearrangement joins TRBV19 to TRBJ2-1, with TRBD1 matching over 12 bases. J was trimmed by 8 bases and V by 3 bases; bases with no gene match: 8. The CDR3 has 16 residues. Germline CDR1 is LNHDA and CDR2 is SQIVND (reference sequence). The CDR3 coding sequence is TGTGCCAGTAGTATGCCGGGACAGGGGGCTTTTGATGAGCAGTTCTTC. It is translated as CASSMPGQGAFDEQFF.

This clonotype has a count of ten or more. DNA for the CDR3: TGTGCCAGCAGTTTAGCGCGCCTGAATCAGCCCCAGCATTTT. Translating gives CASSLARLNQPQHF. The chain carries TRBV12-3 or TRBV12-4 and TRBJ1-5; D unresolved. V lost 0 bases and J 4 bases, leaving 7 bases between the germline ends. The CDR3 runs 14 residues.

Note on this clonotype: No DNA is shown, since the ends of the CDR3 on it are uncertain; the CDR3 is the one TCRdb lists. The rearrangement uses TRBV19 and TRBJ1-1. The CDR3 adds up to 12 amino acids, both ends counted. Germline V gives CDR1 LNHDA, CDR2 SQIVND (reference sequence). CDR3 protein: CASTSEGTEAFF.